This T cell receptor beta chain was captured in a study of T cell responses to AZD1222 COVID-19 vaccine. Deletions cut 10 bases from V and 0 bases from J, with 19 bases between. The V gene's germline CDR1 is SEHNR and CDR2 FQNEAQ (reference sequence). The CDR3 runs to 15 residues. Sequencing was performed with immunoSEQ multiplex PCR; in TCRdb, only in-frame clones are kept and a portion is missing. Of about 140,000 clones detected, about 90% appear once; the ten largest clones hold about 5.9%. This chain connects TRBV7-9 to TRBJ2-7; no clear D gene. The material was peripheral blood, obtained on day 0 of AZD1222 vaccination. The TCR sequence derives from an adult in good health. CDR3 sequence: CANSPIDGFSYEQYF. The CDR3 nucleotides read TGTGCCAACAGTCCCATTGACGGGTTCTCCTACGAGCAGTACTTC.